The clone carrying this T cell receptor beta chain was counted a single time. Its antigen is not known. The record originates from a study of post-analysis software for immune sequencing data. Whole-study context: Multiple sclerosis in the patients followed relapsing-remitting, secondary progressive and progressive-relapsing courses.

Study results and caveats: Strong co-clustering by F measure was seen for same-batch samples. Four or five TRBV segments were more frequent in patients than controls; TRBV5-6, TRBV5-1 and TRBV20-1 belonged to this group.

The CDR3 contains 20 residues. With 1 base clipped from V and 8 bases from J, the junction kept 18 bases outside the gene matches. From germline, CDR1 is SEHNR and CDR2 FQNEAQ (reference sequence). Prepared libraries of TCR beta cDNA carried unique molecular identifiers. Input of roughly 0.95 to 11 million T cells yielded 450,000 to 550,000 cDNA molecules. Each CDR3 protein is one row after TCRdb ran MiXCR on the PCR reads. The sample has about 770,000 distinct CDR3 sequences, approximately 44% seen once; the top ten hold approximately 5%. The sequence came from a girl aged 10-17 years with multiple sclerosis. The chain combines TRBV7-9 with TRBJ2-1, with 12 bases matching TRBD2. Sequencing used blood. The CDR3 DNA is TGTGCCAGCAGCTTAGGGCGTCTAGCGGGAGGGCCGGGCCGGAGCTATGAGCAGTTCTTC. Encoded protein: CASSLGRLAGGPGRSYEQFF.